The 32 T cell receptor beta chains below come from one sample, sequenced in a study of blood T cell repertoires in COVID-19. Profiling relied on immunoSEQ multiplex PCR, and the TCRdb table lists in-frame clones only, not all of them. The table has hundreds of thousands of clones, 87% seen once. Sequencing used PBMCs or T cells enriched from blood (not recorded which). The receptors were sampled from a woman aged 18-35 years with acute COVID-19.

For the CDR3, the DNA is TGCGCCAGCAGTGAGTCTATCCCCCCCTACGAGCAGTACTTC. Amino acid sequence: CASSESIPPYEQYF. This rearrangement joins TRBV10-1 to TRBJ2-7; D is unresolved. V was cut by 0 bases and J by 2 bases, with 8 bases left in between. Germline assignment: CDR1 WNHNN and CDR2 SYGVQD (reference sequence). The CDR3 is 14 residues long.

V gene TRBV9 combines with J gene TRBJ1-5, with 7 bases lining up with TRBD1. Looked up from germline, CDR1 is SGDLS and CDR2 is YYNGEE. The CDR3 is 15 residues long. V trimming: 3 bases; J trimming: 5 bases; junction bases outside the gene matches: 8. The CDR3 DNA sequence: TGTGCCAGCAGCGGACAGGGTTTTTCAGATCAGCCCCAGCATTTT. Its protein product is CASSGQGFSDQPQHF. Complete variable domain (other parts from reference TRBV9 and TRBJ1-5): DSGVTQTPKHLITATGQRVTLRCSPRSGDLSVYWYQQSLDQGLQFLIQYYNGEERAKGNILERFSAQQFPDLHSELNLSSLELGDSALYFCASSGQGFSDQPQHFGDGTRLSIL.

This sequence joins TRBV3-1 (or the pseudogene TRBV3-2) and TRBJ2-1; maybe TRBD2 (5 bases). V was cut by 3 bases and J by 2 bases, with 11 bases left in between. There are 15 residues in the CDR3. The V gene's germline CDR1 is LGHDT and CDR2 YNNKEL (reference sequence). CDR3 protein: CASSHEGLPYNEQFF. The DNA of the CDR3 is TGTGCCAGCAGCCATGAGGGCTTACCCTACAATGAGCAGTTCTTC.

This rearrangement joins TRBV11-2 to TRBJ2-7; 9 nucleotides agree with TRBD2. Germline lookup yields CDR1 SGHAT and CDR2 FQNNGV. The CDR3 sequence is 14 residues long. J lost 7 bases, V lost 5 bases, and 9 bases had no gene match. The CDR3 nucleotides are TGTGCCAGCAGCACCATTAGCGGGAGCGAAGAGCAGTACTTC. It specifies CASSTISGSEEQYF.

This sequence joins TRBV7-9 and TRBJ1-6, with TRBD1 as a possible D gene (5 bases). The CDR3 spans 14 residues. The germline gives CDR1 SEHNR, CDR2 FQNEAQ (reference sequence). The V end lost 3 bases, the J end lost 8 bases, and 11 bases lay between the germline ends. CDR3 amino acids: CASSLGTDYSPLHF. The DNA for the CDR3 is TGTGCCAGCAGCTTGGGGACTGATTATTCACCCCTCCACTTT.

The rearrangement links TRBV7-9 to TRBJ2-7, with 11 bases aligning to TRBD2. CDR1 and CDR2 from the germline V gene are SEHNR and FQNEAQ (reference sequence). The trim removed 2 bases at V and 5 bases at J, leaving 5 bases unmatched. The length of the CDR3 is 15 residues. In DNA, the CDR3 is TGTGCCAGCAGCTTAATAGCGGGGGGGCAAAACGAGCAGTACTTC. Encoded protein: CASSLIAGGQNEQYF.

This chain connects TRBV27 to TRBJ2-7; TRBD2 matches 7 bases. From germline, CDR1 is MNHEY and CDR2 SMNVEV (reference sequence). After removal of 6 bases from V and 6 bases from J, the junction contained 11 bases not matched to a gene. This CDR3 contains 14 residues. This chain's CDR3 is CASRHSREGREQYF. The CDR3 region has the DNA TGTGCCAGCAGACACAGCAGGGAGGGGCGCGAGCAGTACTTC.

The rearrangement links TRBV5-1 to TRBJ2-3, with 12 bases identical to TRBD2. Trimming at V came to 6 bases and at J to 5 bases, leaving 10 bases not matched to a gene. Germline V gene sequence: CDR1 SGHRS, CDR2 YFSETQ. This CDR3 has 16 amino acids. CDR3 nucleotide sequence: TGCGCCAGCAAACCAATACCGGGACTAGCGGGAGATACGCAGTATTTT. This encodes CASKPIPGLAGDTQYF.

This clone was seen once. V is TRBV24-1 and J is TRBJ2-3, with TRBD2 as a possible D gene (6 bases). This CDR3 has 15 residues. CDR1 KGHDR and CDR2 SFDVKD come from the germline V gene. The ends were cut back, 4 bases at V and 7 bases at J, with 17 bases in the middle. Written as DNA, the CDR3 is TGTGCCACCAGTGACCGGAAAACTAGCAGCTATACGCAGTATTTT. This codes for CATSDRKTSSYTQYF.

This clone occurred a few times. This chain links TRBV19 with TRBJ2-1; 8 nucleotides match TRBD1. Germline V gene sequence: CDR1 LNHDA, CDR2 SQIVND (reference sequence). The J segment lost 7 bases and the V segment lost 5 bases, leaving 7 bases of the junction unmatched. CDR3 size: 14 residues. The CDR3 DNA follows: TGTGCCAGTAGTTCCCGGACAGGGCCGAATGAGCAGTTCTTC. As protein: CASSSRTGPNEQFF.

The chain is built from TRBV4-1 and TRBJ2-7; D perhaps matches TRBD2 (6 bases). The germline V gene has CDR1 MGHRA and CDR2 YSYEKL. The CDR3 is made up of 15 amino acids. V lost 2 bases and J lost 2, with 13 bases in between. CDR3 region: CASSQRTTSTYEQYF. In nucleotides, the CDR3 is TGCGCCAGCAGCCAAAGGACTACCTCGACCTACGAGCAGTACTTC.

V gene TRBV2 combines with J gene TRBJ1-3, with 7 bases fitting TRBD1. V lost 6 bases, J lost 0 bases, and 5 bases stayed unmatched. Germline V gene sequence: CDR1 SNHLY, CDR2 FYNNEI. The CDR3 consists of 15 residues. CDR3 loop: CASSDDRVSGNTIYF. In DNA, the CDR3 is TGTGCCAGCAGCGACGACAGGGTCTCTGGAAACACCATATATTTT.

The chain uses TRBV19 and TRBJ2-1; TRBD2 matches 9 bases. The CDR3 contains 14 residues. Germline loops: CDR1 LNHDA, CDR2 SQIVND (reference sequence). The ends lost 5 bases at V and 6 bases at J; junction bases unmatched: 5. CDR3 bases: TGTGCCAGTAGTCTAGCGGGGATGACCAATGAGCAGTTCTTC. Its translation: CASSLAGMTNEQFF. The full variable domain, rest sourced from reference TRBV19 and TRBJ2-1, is DGGITQSPKYLFRKEGQNVTLSCEQNLNHDAMYWYRQDPGQGLRLIYYSQIVNDFQKGDIAEGYSVSREKKESFPLTVTSAQKNPTAFYLCASSLAGMTNEQFFGPGTRLTVL.

V gene TRBV12-3 or TRBV12-4 combines with J gene TRBJ2-3, with D possibly TRBD1 on 5 matching bases. Trimming left V 8 bases short and J 2 bases short, with 11 bases between. This CDR3 is 13 amino acids long. The CDR3 region is CASWSGNTDTQYF. CDR3 bases: TGTGCCAGCTGGTCAGGGAACACAGATACGCAGTATTTT.

The V and J genes are TRBV27 and TRBJ2-7; 10 bases are a match to TRBD2. V was clipped by 5 bases and J by 4 bases; unmatched bases: 8. Germline lookup yields CDR1 MNHEY and CDR2 SMNVEV (reference sequence). CDR3 length: 15 residues. CDR3: CASSQAPGLAYEQYF. CDR3 nucleotides: TGTGCCAGCAGTCAAGCCCCGGGACTAGCGTACGAGCAGTACTTC.

The count of this clone is one. This chain joins TRBV5-1 and TRBJ2-1; 11 nucleotides align to TRBD2. Per germline, CDR1 SGHRS and CDR2 YFSETQ. The CDR3 loop spans 15 amino acids. V gave up 4 bases and J gave up 12 bases; unmatched junction bases: 12. The CDR3 loop reads CASSPQTSGSGAQFF. DNA for the CDR3: TGCGCCAGCAGCCCCCAAACTAGCGGGAGTGGAGCGCAGTTCTTC.

This sequence joins TRBV10-3 and TRBJ1-6; 9 bases map to TRBD1. Germline V gene data show CDR1 as ENHRY and CDR2 as SYGVKD. Germline trimming cut 7 bases from V and 10 bases from J; bases unmatched to any gene: 5. This CDR3 has 13 residues. This CDR3 reads CAIKGQGNSPLHF. In nucleotides, the CDR3 is TGTGCCATCAAGGGACAGGGAAACTCACCCCTCCACTTT.

The count of this clone is one. The gene calls are TRBV7-2 and TRBJ2-7; a weak D match, TRBD1 (6 bases). In germline, CDR1 is SGHTA, CDR2 FQGNSA. Trimming removed 3 bases at V and 3 bases at J, with 12 bases between. This CDR3 comprises 14 residues. The CDR3 spells CASSLIHRDYEQYF. CDR3 in DNA: TGTGCCAGCAGCTTGATACACAGGGACTACGAGCAGTACTTC.

The chain links TRBV5-1 to TRBJ2-7; TRBD1 agrees at 11 bases. The V segment lost 4 bases and the J segment 5 bases; nucleotides outside the gene matches: 2. The CDR3 covers 13 residues. Per germline, CDR1 SGHRS and CDR2 YFSETQ. The CDR3 spells CASSPGQGDEQYF. CDR3 coding DNA: TGCGCCAGCAGCCCGGGACAGGGGGACGAGCAGTACTTC.

The chain joins TRBV11-2 to TRBJ2-7; D possibly corresponds to TRBD2 (6 bases). This CDR3 spans 17 amino acids. Germline V CDR1 and CDR2: SGHAT, FQNNGV. V lost 1 base and J lost 3, with 19 bases in between. The CDR3 nucleotides are TGTGCCAGCAGCTTAGGAATAGGGAGGCGTAACATCTACGAGCAGTACTTC. It translates to CASSLGIGRRNIYEQYF.

V and J are TRBV20-1 and TRBJ2-6, with TRBD1 identical over 8 bases. The CDR3 covers 15 residues. Germline assignment: CDR1 DFQATT and CDR2 SNEGSKA (reference sequence). J gave up 0 bases and V 3 bases, and 1 base lay outside the gene matches. The CDR3 bases are TGCAGTGCTAGTGGACAGGGCTCTGGGGCCAACGTCCTGACTTTC. It translates to CSASGQGSGANVLTF.

The genes are TRBV18 and TRBJ2-7, with unresolved D. This CDR3 region has 15 residues. V gave up 0 bases and J gave up 2 bases, with 11 bases separating them. Per the germline V gene, CDR1 is KGHSH and CDR2 is LQKENI. CDR3 sequence reads: CASSPPGLAPYEQYF. The CDR3 DNA reads as TGTGCCAGCTCACCACCAGGTTTAGCTCCCTACGAGCAGTACTTC.

This sequence joins TRBV9 and TRBJ2-5, with 8 bases matching TRBD1. There are 15 residues in the CDR3. CDR1 SGDLS and CDR2 YYNGEE come from the germline V gene. Trimming at V came to 2 bases and at J to 5 bases, leaving 8 bases not matched to a gene. In DNA form, the CDR3 reads TGTGCCAGCAGCGTCGGACAGGGACGTTGGGAGACCCAGTACTTC. It translates to CASSVGQGRWETQYF.

CDR3 sequence (DNA): TGTGCCAGCAGCTTAATGGTACAGGGTGGCTACACCTTC. This translates into CASSLMVQGGYTF. This chain connects TRBV7-2 to TRBJ1-2, with D maybe TRBD1 (6 bases). The V gene lost 2 bases and the J gene lost 7 bases, with 11 bases spanning the gap. This CDR3 region has 13 residues. The V gene's germline CDR1 is SGHTA and CDR2 FQGNSA.

The chain couples TRBV7-9 to TRBJ2-1; maybe TRBD2 (6 bases). V was trimmed by 1 base and J by 3 bases, leaving 13 bases between them. CDR1 and CDR2 (germline): SEHNR, FQNEAQ (reference sequence). CDR3 length: 16 residues. This chain's CDR3 is CASSLGGTLVYNEQFF. The CDR3 nucleotides are TGTGCCAGCAGCTTAGGCGGGACCTTGGTCTACAATGAGCAGTTCTTC.

The J gene is TRBJ2-5, the V gene TRBV28, with D possibly matching TRBD2 (6 bases). V was trimmed by 3 bases and J by 6 bases, leaving 14 bases between them. The CDR3 has 14 residues. Germline V lookup: CDR1 MDHEN, CDR2 SYDVKM. Here the CDR3 reads CASSLVLATKTQYF. In DNA, the CDR3 is TGTGCCAGCAGTTTGGTTCTAGCGACGAAGACCCAGTACTTC.

V is TRBV24-1 and J is TRBJ2-1; 12 positions match TRBD2. Germline lookup yields CDR1 KGHDR and CDR2 SFDVKD. The CDR3 has 17 residues. The trim removed 4 bases at V and 0 bases at J, leaving 3 bases unmatched. CDR3 protein: CATSDLTSGSSYNEQFF. The CDR3 DNA sequence: TGTGCCACCAGTGACTTGACTAGCGGGAGCTCCTACAATGAGCAGTTCTTC.

This sequence joins TRBV19 and TRBJ2-7; D remains ambiguous. Germline V gene data show CDR1 as LNHDA and CDR2 as SQIVND (reference sequence). CDR3 size: 13 residues. Between the trimmed V and J ends, which lost 5 bases and 4 bases, there was a span of 12 bases. CDR3 sequence: CASSPKSLYEQYF. The CDR3 region has the DNA TGTGCCAGTAGTCCTAAGAGTTTGTACGAGCAGTACTTC.

This chain links TRBV7-8 with TRBJ1-2; D is undetermined. The CDR3 has 14 amino acids. Trimming took 1 base from V and 7 from J, leaving 13 bases between them. Germline V lookup: CDR1 SGHVS, CDR2 FQNEAQ. The CDR3, as DNA: TGTGCCAGCAGCTTAGAAGGCGGGCGGGGTGGCTACACCTTC. Its protein product is CASSLEGGRGGYTF. The full variable domain, rest sourced from reference TRBV7-8 and TRBJ1-2, is GAGVSQSPRYKVAKRGQDVALRCDPISGHVSLFWYQQALGQGPEFLTYFQNEAQLDKSGLPSDRFFAERPEGSVSTLKIQRTQQEDSAVYLCASSLEGGRGGYTFGSGTRLTVV.

V and J are TRBV7-8 and TRBJ2-7; D possibly corresponds to TRBD2 (5 bases). This CDR3 has 11 amino acids. Germline CDR1 is SGHVS and CDR2 is FQNEAQ. V was trimmed by 11 bases and J by 6 bases, leaving 14 bases between them. The CDR3, as DNA: TGTGCCTCTGGACTGGCTCTCGAGCAGTACTTC. Protein: CASGLALEQYF.

V and J are TRBV11-2 and TRBJ2-5, with TRBD2 matching over 8 bases. Unmatched junction bases numbered 5, after V lost 3 bases and J lost 5 bases. CDR1 and CDR2 from the germline V gene are SGHAT and FQNNGV. CDR3 length equals 14 residues. DNA of the CDR3: TGTGCCAGCAGCTTTTTACCGGGGGGGGAGACCCAGTACTTC. Translated: CASSFLPGGETQYF.

V and J are TRBV6-2 or TRBV6-3 and TRBJ1-2; 7 bases align to TRBD1. Germline V CDR1 and CDR2: MNHEY, SVGEGT. J gave up 0 bases and V 0 bases, and 13 bases lay outside the gene matches. This CDR3 has 19 amino acids. The CDR3 DNA sequence: TGTGCCAGCAGTTACTCAGAAGGGGGCGGAGATGCCTCTAACTATGGCTACACCTTC. This codes for CASSYSEGGGDASNYGYTF.